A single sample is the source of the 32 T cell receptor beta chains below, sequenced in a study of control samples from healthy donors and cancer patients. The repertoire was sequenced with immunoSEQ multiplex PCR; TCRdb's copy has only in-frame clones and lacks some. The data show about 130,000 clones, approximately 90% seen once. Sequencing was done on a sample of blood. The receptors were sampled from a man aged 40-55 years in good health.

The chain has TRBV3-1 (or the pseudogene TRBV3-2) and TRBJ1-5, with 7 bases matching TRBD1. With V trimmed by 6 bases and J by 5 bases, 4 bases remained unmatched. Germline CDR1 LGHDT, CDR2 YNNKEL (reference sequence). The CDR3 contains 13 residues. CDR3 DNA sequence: TGTGCCAGCAGTCGACAGGGAGATCAGCCCCAGCATTTT. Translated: CASSRQGDQPQHF.

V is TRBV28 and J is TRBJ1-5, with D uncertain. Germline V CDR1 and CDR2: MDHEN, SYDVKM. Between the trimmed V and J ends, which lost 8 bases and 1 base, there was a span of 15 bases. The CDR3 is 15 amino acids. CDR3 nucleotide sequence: TGTGCCAGCGGGCCAGGACCGAGAAGCAATCAGCCCCAGCATTTT. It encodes CASGPGPRSNQPQHF.

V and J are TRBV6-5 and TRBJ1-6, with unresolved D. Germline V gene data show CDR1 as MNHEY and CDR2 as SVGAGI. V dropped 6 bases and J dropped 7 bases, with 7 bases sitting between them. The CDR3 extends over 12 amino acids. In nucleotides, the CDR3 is TGTGCCAGCAGGGTCGGGAATTCACCCCTCCACTTT. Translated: CASRVGNSPLHF.

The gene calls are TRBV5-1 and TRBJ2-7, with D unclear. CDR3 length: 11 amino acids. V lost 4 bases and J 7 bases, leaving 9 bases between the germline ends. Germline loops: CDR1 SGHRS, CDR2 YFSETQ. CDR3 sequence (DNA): TGCGCCAGCAGCGACGTGGCGGAGCAGTACTTC. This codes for CASSDVAEQYF.

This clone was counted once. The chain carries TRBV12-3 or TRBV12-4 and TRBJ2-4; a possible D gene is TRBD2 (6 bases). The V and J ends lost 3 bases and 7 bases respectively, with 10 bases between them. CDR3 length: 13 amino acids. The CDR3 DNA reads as TGTGCCAGCAGTTTTGAGGGGAGGAACATTCAGTACTTC. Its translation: CASSFEGRNIQYF.

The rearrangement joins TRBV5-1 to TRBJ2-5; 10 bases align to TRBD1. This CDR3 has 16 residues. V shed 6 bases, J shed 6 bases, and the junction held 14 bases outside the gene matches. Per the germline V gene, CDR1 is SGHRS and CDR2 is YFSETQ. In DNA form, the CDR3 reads TGCGCCAGCACCGCACAAGGGACAGGGGTAGGAAAGACCCAGTACTTC. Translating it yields CASTAQGTGVGKTQYF.

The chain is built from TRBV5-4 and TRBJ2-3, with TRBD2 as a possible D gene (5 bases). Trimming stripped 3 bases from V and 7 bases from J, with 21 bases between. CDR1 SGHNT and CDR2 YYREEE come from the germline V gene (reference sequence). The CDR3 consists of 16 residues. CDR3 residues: CASSSPGVALRNTQYF. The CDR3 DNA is TGTGCCAGCAGCTCCCCCGGGGTGGCCCTCCGAAATACGCAGTATTTT.

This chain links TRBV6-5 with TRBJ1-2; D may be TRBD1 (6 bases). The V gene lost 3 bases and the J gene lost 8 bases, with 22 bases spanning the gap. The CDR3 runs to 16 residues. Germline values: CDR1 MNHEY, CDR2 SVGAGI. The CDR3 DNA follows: TGTGCCAGCAGTTATAAGAGCGGACAGAACCCACGGGGCTACACCTTC. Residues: CASSYKSGQNPRGYTF.

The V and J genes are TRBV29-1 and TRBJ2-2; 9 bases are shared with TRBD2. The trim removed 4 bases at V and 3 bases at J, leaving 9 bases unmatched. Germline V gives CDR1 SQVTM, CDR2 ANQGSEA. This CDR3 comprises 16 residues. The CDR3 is CSVATILAGDTGELFF. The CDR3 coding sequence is TGCAGCGTTGCGACCATTTTAGCGGGGGACACCGGGGAGCTGTTTTTT.

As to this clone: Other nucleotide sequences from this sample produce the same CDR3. CDR3 in DNA: TGCGCCAGCAGCTTGGGGGGACAGGGATACAATGAGCAGTTCTTC. Its protein is CASSLGGQGYNEQFF. The chain combines TRBV5-1 with TRBJ2-1, with 9 positions matching TRBD1. Germline CDR1 is SGHRS and CDR2 is YFSETQ. The trim removed 0 bases at V and 4 bases at J, leaving 2 bases unmatched. The CDR3 extends over 15 amino acids.

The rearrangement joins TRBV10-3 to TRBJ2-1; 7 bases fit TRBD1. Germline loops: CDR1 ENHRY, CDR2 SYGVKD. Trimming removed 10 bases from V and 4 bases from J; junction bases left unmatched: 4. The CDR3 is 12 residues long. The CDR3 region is CATTGAYNEQFF. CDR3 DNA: TGTGCCACAACAGGGGCGTACAATGAGCAGTTCTTC.

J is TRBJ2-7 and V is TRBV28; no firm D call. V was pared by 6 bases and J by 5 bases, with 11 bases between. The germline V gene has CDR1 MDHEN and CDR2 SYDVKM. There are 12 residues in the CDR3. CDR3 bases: TGTGCCAGCAGAAACCCCGAGGACGAGCAGTACTTC. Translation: CASRNPEDEQYF.

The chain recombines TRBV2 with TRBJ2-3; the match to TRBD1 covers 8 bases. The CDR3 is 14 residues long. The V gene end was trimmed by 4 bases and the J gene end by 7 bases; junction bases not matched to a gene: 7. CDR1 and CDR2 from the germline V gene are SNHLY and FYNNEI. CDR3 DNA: TGTGCCAGCAGTGGCGGTCAGGGGGCGTATACGCAGTATTTT. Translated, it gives CASSGGQGAYTQYF.

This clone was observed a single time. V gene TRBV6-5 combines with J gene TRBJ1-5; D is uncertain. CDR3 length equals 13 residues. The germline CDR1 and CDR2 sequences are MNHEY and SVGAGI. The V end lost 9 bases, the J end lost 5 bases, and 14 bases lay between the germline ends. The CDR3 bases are TGTGCCAGTACCCTCCAGGTCGATCAGCCCCAGCATTTT. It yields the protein CASTLQVDQPQHF.

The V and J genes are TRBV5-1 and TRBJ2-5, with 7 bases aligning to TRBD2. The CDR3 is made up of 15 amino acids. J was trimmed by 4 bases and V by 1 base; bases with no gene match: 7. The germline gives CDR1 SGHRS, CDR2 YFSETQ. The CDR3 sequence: CASSLWPGGGETQYF. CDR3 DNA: TGCGCCAGCAGCTTGTGGCCGGGGGGAGGAGAGACCCAGTACTTC.

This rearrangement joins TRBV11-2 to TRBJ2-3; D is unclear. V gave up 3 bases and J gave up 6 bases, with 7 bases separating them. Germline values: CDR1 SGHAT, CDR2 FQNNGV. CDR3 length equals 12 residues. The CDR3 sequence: CASSFISDTQYF. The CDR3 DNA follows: TGTGCCAGCAGCTTTATTTCGGATACGCAGTATTTT.

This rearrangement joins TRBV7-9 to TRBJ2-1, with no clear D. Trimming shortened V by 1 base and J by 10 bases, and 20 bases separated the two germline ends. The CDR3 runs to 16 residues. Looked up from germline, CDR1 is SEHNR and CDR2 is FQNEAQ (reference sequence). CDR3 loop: CASSLEADESETEQFF. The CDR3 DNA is TGTGCCAGCAGCTTAGAGGCGGACGAGTCAGAGACGGAGCAGTTCTTC.

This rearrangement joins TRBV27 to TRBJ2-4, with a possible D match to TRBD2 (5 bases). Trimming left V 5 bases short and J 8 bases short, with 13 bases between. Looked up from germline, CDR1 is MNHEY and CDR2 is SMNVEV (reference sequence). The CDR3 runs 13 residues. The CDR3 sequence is CASSNTGWHIQYF. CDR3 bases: TGTGCCAGCAGTAACACGGGGTGGCACATTCAGTACTTC.

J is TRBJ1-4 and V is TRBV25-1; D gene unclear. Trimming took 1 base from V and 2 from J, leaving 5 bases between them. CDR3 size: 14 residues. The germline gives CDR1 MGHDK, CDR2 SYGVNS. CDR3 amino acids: CASSEWTTNEKLFF. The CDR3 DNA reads TGTGCCAGCAGTGAATGGACGACTAATGAAAAACTGTTTTTT. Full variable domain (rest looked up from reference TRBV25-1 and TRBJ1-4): EADIYQTPRYLVIGTGKKITLECSQTMGHDKMYWYQQDPGMELHLIHYSYGVNSTEKGDLSSESTVSRIRTEHFPLTLESARPSHTSQYLCASSEWTTNEKLFFGSGTQLSVL.

CDR3 DNA: TGTGCCAGCAGCTTAGGGCAGGAGAAAAACTATGGCTACACCTTC. It is translated as CASSLGQEKNYGYTF. The chain couples TRBV7-9 to TRBJ1-2; no definite D call. Germline V gene lookup returns CDR1 SEHNR and CDR2 FQNEAQ (reference sequence). Trimming took off 1 base at V and 2 bases at J, with 11 bases between the two ends. This CDR3 has 15 amino acids.

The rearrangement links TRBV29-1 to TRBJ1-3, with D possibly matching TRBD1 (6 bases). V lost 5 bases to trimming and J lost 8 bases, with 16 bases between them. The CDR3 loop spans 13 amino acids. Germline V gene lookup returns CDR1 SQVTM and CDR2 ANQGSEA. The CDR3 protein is CSVPQGGAYTIYF. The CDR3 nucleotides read TGCAGCGTTCCCCAAGGGGGAGCATACACCATATATTTT. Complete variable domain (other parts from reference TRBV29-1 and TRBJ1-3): SAVISQKPSRDICQRGTSLTIQCQVDSQVTMMFWYRQQPGQSLTLIATANQGSEATYESGFVIDKFPISRPNLTFSTLTVSNMSPEDSSIYLCSVPQGGAYTIYFGEGSWLTVV.

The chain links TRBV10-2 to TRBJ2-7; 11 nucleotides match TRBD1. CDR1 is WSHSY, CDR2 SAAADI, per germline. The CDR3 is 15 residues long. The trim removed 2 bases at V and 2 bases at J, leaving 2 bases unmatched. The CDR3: CASSEGTGGPYEQYF. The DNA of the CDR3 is TGCGCCAGCAGTGAGGGGACAGGGGGACCCTACGAGCAGTACTTC.

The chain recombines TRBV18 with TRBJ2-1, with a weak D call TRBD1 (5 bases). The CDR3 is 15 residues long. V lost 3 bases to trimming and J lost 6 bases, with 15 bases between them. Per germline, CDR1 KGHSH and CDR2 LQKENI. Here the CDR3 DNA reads TGTGCCAGCTCACCTTTTTTGGAAAGGGGCAATGAGCAGTTCTTC. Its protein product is CASSPFLERGNEQFF.

In nucleotides, the CDR3 is TGTGCCAGCAGCTTAGTTTCCTTATCCTACAATGAGCAGTTCTTC. Translation: CASSLVSLSYNEQFF. V usage is TRBV11-2 and J usage is TRBJ2-1; D is unclear. This CDR3 spans 15 amino acids. The V end lost 1 base, the J end lost 1 base, and 8 bases lay between the germline ends. The germline CDR1 and CDR2 sequences are SGHAT and FQNNGV. The whole variable domain, remainder taken from reference TRBV11-2 and TRBJ2-1, is EAGVAQSPRYKIIEKRQSVAFWCNPISGHATLYWYQQILGQGPKLLIQFQNNGVVDDSQLPKDRFSAERLKGVDSTLKIQPAKLEDSAVYLCASSLVSLSYNEQFFGPGTRLTVL.

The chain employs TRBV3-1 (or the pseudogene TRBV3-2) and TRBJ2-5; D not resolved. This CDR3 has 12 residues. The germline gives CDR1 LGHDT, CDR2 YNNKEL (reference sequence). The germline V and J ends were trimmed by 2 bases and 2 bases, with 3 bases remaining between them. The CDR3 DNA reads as TGTGCCAGCAGCCAAACGCAAGAGACCCAGTACTTC. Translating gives CASSQTQETQYF.

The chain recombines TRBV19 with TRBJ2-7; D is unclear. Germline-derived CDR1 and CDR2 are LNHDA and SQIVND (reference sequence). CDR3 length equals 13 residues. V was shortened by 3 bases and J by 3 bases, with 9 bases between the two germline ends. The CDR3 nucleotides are TGTGCCAGTAGTATCCCCTTCAGCTACGAGCAGTACTTC. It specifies CASSIPFSYEQYF.

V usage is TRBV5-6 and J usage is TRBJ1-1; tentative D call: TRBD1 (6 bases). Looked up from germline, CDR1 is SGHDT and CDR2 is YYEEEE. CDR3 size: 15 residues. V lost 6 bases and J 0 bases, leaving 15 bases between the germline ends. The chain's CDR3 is CASNNRVLMNTEAFF. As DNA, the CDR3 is TGTGCCAGCAATAACAGGGTTCTTATGAACACTGAAGCTTTCTTT. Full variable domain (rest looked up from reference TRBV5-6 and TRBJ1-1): DAGVTQSPTHLIKTRGQQVTLRCSPKSGHDTVSWYQQALGQGPQFIFQYYEEEERQRGNFPDRFSGHQFPNYSSELNVNALLLGDSALYLCASNNRVLMNTEAFFGQGTRLTVV.

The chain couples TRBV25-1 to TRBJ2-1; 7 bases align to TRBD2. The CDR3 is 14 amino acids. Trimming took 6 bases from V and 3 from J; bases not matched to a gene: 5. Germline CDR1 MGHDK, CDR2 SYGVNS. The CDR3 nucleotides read TGTGCCAGCAGCCCCCGGGACTACTACAATGAGCAGTTCTTC. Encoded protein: CASSPRDYYNEQFF.

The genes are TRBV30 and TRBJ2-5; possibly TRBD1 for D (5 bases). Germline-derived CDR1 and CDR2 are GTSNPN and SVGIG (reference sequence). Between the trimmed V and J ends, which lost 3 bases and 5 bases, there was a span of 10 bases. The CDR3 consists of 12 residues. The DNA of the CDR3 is TGTGCCTGGAGCAGGGTTGGGGAGACCCAGTACTTC. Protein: CAWSRVGETQYF.

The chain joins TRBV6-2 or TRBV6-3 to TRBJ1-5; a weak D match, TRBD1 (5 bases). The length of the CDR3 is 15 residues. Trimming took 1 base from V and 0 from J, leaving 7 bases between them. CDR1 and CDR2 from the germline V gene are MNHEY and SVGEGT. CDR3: CASSYLGDSNQPQHF. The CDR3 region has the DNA TGTGCCAGCAGTTACTTGGGGGATAGCAATCAGCCCCAGCATTTT.

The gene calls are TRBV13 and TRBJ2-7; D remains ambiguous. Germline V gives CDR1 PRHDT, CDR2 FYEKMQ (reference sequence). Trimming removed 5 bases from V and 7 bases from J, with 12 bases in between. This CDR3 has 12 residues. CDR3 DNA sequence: TGTGCCAGCAGCCAAAGAGACGGGGAGCAGTACTTC. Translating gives CASSQRDGEQYF. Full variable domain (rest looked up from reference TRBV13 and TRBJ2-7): AAGVIQSPRHLIKEKRETATLKCYPIPRHDTVYWYQQGPGQDPQFLISFYEKMQSDKGSIPDRFSAQQFSDYHSELNMSSLELGDSALYFCASSQRDGEQYFGPGTRLTVT.

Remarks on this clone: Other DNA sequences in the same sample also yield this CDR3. CDR3 sequence: CASSYRGIWGNQPQHF. As DNA, the CDR3 is TGTGCCAGCAGTTATCGAGGGATCTGGGGCAATCAGCCCCAGCATTTT. The chain is built from TRBV6-2 or TRBV6-3 and TRBJ1-5; D call uncertain. Germline V CDR1 and CDR2: MNHEY, SVGEGT. This CDR3 has 16 amino acids. V was shortened by 3 bases and J by 2 bases, with 14 bases between the two germline ends.